Below are 16 T cell receptor beta chains sequenced from a single sample in a study of T cells in women clearing cervical HPV infection. Profiling relied on immunoSEQ multiplex PCR, and the TCRdb table lists in-frame clones only, not all of them. In all, the sample yields fewer than 20,000 clones. The sequencing sample was made of blood buffy coat. The receptors derive from a woman between 18 and 75 years old with a cervical HPV16 infection that either progressed to CIN3+ or cleared (not recorded which).

To note about this clone: The CDR3 goes on 3 residues after the read ends, and that part is filled in from the germline J gene. This rearrangement joins TRBV7-6 to TRBJ2-2; perhaps TRBD1 as D (5 bases). V was shortened by 0 bases and J by 4 bases, with 12 bases between the two germline ends. Germline CDR1 and CDR2: SGHVS and FNYEAQ. The CDR3 runs to 16 residues. The CDR3 here is CASSLAVGAVTGELFF. The sequenced CDR3 bases are TGTGCCAGCAGCTTAGCCGTAGGGGCGGTCACCGGGGAG.

Points on this clone: The read terminates 3 residues ahead of where the CDR3 ends, so the germline J gene completes it. This chain joins TRBV19 and TRBJ1-2; D unclear. Germline assignment: CDR1 LNHDA and CDR2 SQIVND (reference sequence). With 2 bases removed from V and 1 base from J, the gap between germline ends came to 14 bases. This CDR3 spans 16 amino acids. CDR3 in amino acids: CASSIFRQEDNYGYTF. Incomplete CDR3 DNA: TGTGCCAGTAGTATATTTCGGCAGGAGGATAACTATGGC.

Comments on this clone: The read ends 3 residues early relative to the CDR3; the germline J gene fills the gap. The V and J genes are TRBV6-1 and TRBJ2-2; TRBD1 aligns across 10 bases. This CDR3 region has 16 residues. V shed 4 bases and J 3 bases; nucleotides not matched to a gene: 5. Per the germline V gene, CDR1 is MNHNS and CDR2 is SASEGT. The CDR3 here is CASSAVGQGYTGELFF. Incomplete CDR3 DNA: TGTGCCAGCAGTGCGGTGGGACAGGGGTACACCGGGGAG.

In the case of this clone: Read coverage stops 3 residues before the CDR3 terminus; the germline J gene supplies the remainder. The chain carries TRBV4-1 and TRBJ1-5; tentative D call: TRBD1 (5 bases). This CDR3 is 15 amino acids long. CDR1 and CDR2 from the germline V gene are MGHRA and YSYEKL. Trimming took 1 base from V and 2 from J, leaving 9 bases between them. CDR3 sequence: CASSQGGEGNQPQHF. The DNA read from the CDR3 is TGCGCCAGCAGCCAAGGAGGGGAGGGCAATCAGCCC.

About this clone: The read ends 3 residues before the CDR3 terminus; that terminus is restored from the germline J gene. The chain carries TRBV7-3 and TRBJ1-6; D is uncertain. This CDR3 has 14 residues. Germline lookup yields CDR1 SGHTA and CDR2 FQGTGA. The V gene lost 1 base and the J gene lost 5 bases, with 6 bases spanning the gap. The CDR3 spells CASSLRQNNSPLHF. The DNA read from the CDR3 is TGTGCCAGCAGCTTAAGGCAGAATAATTCACCC.

As regards this clone: The read terminates 3 residues ahead of where the CDR3 ends, so the germline J gene completes it. The rearrangement links TRBV14 to TRBJ2-2; no definite D call. Germline loops: CDR1 SGHDN, CDR2 FVKESK. This CDR3 is built from 15 residues. V was shortened by 5 bases and J by 0 bases, with 10 bases between the two germline ends. The CDR3 loop reads CASSMYNTNTGELFF. Incomplete CDR3 DNA: TGTGCCAGCAGCATGTACAATACGAACACCGGGGAG.

As concerns this clone: The read halts 3 residues ahead of the CDR3 end, with the missing end drawn from the germline J gene. The chain carries TRBV20-1 and TRBJ2-1; 7 bases are shared with TRBD2. Germline-derived CDR1 and CDR2 are DFQATT and SNEGSKA (reference sequence). The CDR3 has 14 residues. V gave up 2 bases and J gave up 4 bases; unmatched junction bases: 5. CDR3 sequence: CSARLAASYNEQFF. Incomplete CDR3 DNA: TGCAGTGCTAGACTAGCGGCTAGTTACAATGAG.

Remarks on this clone: The read halts 3 residues ahead of the CDR3 end, with the missing end drawn from the germline J gene. The V and J genes are TRBV29-1 and TRBJ2-5; D remains unclear. This CDR3 is 12 amino acids long. Germline V gene lookup returns CDR1 SQVTM and CDR2 ANQGSEA. V was clipped by 4 bases and J by 2 bases, with 8 bases between them. Incomplete CDR3 DNA: TGCAGCGTTGTAGTACAGCAAGAGACC. This codes for CSVVVQQET. The whole CDR3 protein is CSVVVQQETQYF.

A word on this clone: Sequencing ends 3 residues short of the CDR3 end; the germline J gene provides the rest. The J gene is TRBJ2-1, the V gene TRBV20-1, with TRBD2 as a possible D gene (6 bases). This CDR3 spans 11 amino acids. Germline CDR1 reads DFQATT; CDR2 reads SNEGSKA (reference sequence). V lost 2 bases to trimming and J lost 8 bases, with 7 bases between them. The CDR3 loop reads CSARWDYEQFF. The covered CDR3 bases are TGCAGTGCTAGATGGGACTATGAG.

On this clone: The sequence runs out 3 residues before the end of the CDR3; the remainder is reconstructed from the germline J gene. This chain connects TRBV5-1 to TRBJ2-1; TRBD2 is a possible D gene (7 bases). CDR3 length: 15 residues. Per the germline V gene, CDR1 is SGHRS and CDR2 is YFSETQ. Trimming cost V 2 bases and J 8 bases, with 17 bases left between them. The sequenced CDR3 bases are TGCGCCAGCAGCTTTGTAGGGGGGGGCTTTGATGAG. Its translation is CASSFVGGGFDE. The whole CDR3 region reads CASSFVGGGFDEQFF.

Concerning this clone: The read ends 3 residues before the CDR3 terminus; that terminus is restored from the germline J gene. The chain has TRBV20-1 and TRBJ1-2, with D maybe TRBD1 (5 bases). CDR3 length: 16 amino acids. The germline V and J ends were trimmed by 3 bases and 4 bases, with 21 bases remaining between them. Germline V gene lookup returns CDR1 DFQATT and CDR2 SNEGSKA (reference sequence). Here the CDR3 reads CSAREEVTVGTYGYTF. The covered CDR3 bases are TGCAGTGCTAGGGAGGAGGTGACAGTCGGTACCTATGGC.

For this clone: The CDR3 end lies 3 residues beyond the end of the read and is filled in from the germline J gene. The chain combines TRBV28 with TRBJ2-2, with 9 bases identical to TRBD1. CDR3 length: 14 amino acids. The V and J ends lost 7 bases and 6 bases, in that order; junction bases with no gene match: 6. In germline, CDR1 is MDHEN, CDR2 SYDVKM. The CDR3 protein is CASKGTGQSGELFF. The part of the CDR3 DNA that was read is TGTGCCAGCAAGGGGACAGGGCAGTCCGGGGAG.

About this clone itself: Sequencing ends 3 residues short of the CDR3 end; the germline J gene provides the rest. The chain is built from TRBV7-3 and TRBJ2-1; 9 nucleotides agree with TRBD2. Germline-derived CDR1 and CDR2 are SGHTA and FQGTGA. V shed 3 bases, J shed 3 bases, and the junction held 3 bases outside the gene matches. The CDR3 covers 15 residues. The CDR3 is CASSLGLAVYNEQFF. Incomplete CDR3 DNA: TGTGCCAGCAGCTTGGGACTAGCAGTCTACAATGAG.

A word on this clone: The CDR3 end falls 3 residues outside the read, so it is completed with the germline J gene. The V call is TRBV10-1, the J call TRBJ1-5, with 7 bases lining up with TRBD1. Germline V gives CDR1 WNHNN, CDR2 SYGVQD (reference sequence). V shed 3 bases and J 0 bases; nucleotides not matched to a gene: 8. This CDR3 has 17 amino acids. The part of the CDR3 DNA that was read is TGCGCCAGCAGTGAAGTACCCGGGACAGCTAGCAATCAGCCC. It yields the protein CASSEVPGTASNQP. The CDR3, in full, reads CASSEVPGTASNQPQHF.

Note on this clone: The CDR3 extends 3 residues past the end of the read, so its final part is completed from the germline J gene. This chain connects TRBV28 to TRBJ2-1; 8 bases line up with TRBD1. This CDR3 region has 13 residues. Per germline, CDR1 MDHEN and CDR2 SYDVKM. Trimming removed 4 bases from V and 9 bases from J; junction bases left unmatched: 5. CDR3 region: CASSSGTGGEQFF. The CDR3 DNA, read in part, is TGTGCCAGCAGTTCGGGGACAGGCGGTGAG.

As regards this clone: The read stops 3 residues short of the end of the CDR3; the missing end is completed from the germline J gene. Other DNA variants within this sample encode the same CDR3. This chain joins TRBV19 and TRBJ2-1; 8 bases match TRBD2. With 3 bases clipped from V and 7 bases from J, the junction kept 2 bases outside the gene matches. This CDR3 is 13 amino acids long. The germline CDR1 and CDR2 sequences are LNHDA and SQIVND (reference sequence). Here the CDR3 reads CASSISGKNEQFF. The part of the CDR3 DNA that was read is TGTGCCAGTAGTATTAGCGGGAAAAATGAG.